These 5 T cell receptor beta chains share one sample of origin, sequenced in a study of blood T cell repertoires in COVID-19. Sequencing used immunoSEQ multiplex PCR; TCRdb keeps in-frame clones, though not all of them. The table lists 200,000 to 250,000 clones, 90% of them singletons, with more than 13% in the top ten. Sequencing was carried out using PBMCs or T cells enriched from blood (not recorded which). The receptors stem from a man between 25 and 39 years old who had been exposed to COVID-19.

This sequence joins TRBV7-8 and TRBJ1-4, with D possibly being TRBD1 (6 bases). Trimming shortened V by 5 bases and J by 8 bases, and 15 bases separated the two germline ends. CDR3 length equals 14 residues. Germline CDR1 reads SGHVS; CDR2 reads FQNEAQ. CDR3 nucleotide sequence: TGTGCCAGCAGCCGGACAGCCCTAAGGGAAAAACTGTTTTTT. Translated: CASSRTALREKLFF.

With regard to this clone: Other DNA variants within this sample encode the same CDR3. The chain couples TRBV9 to TRBJ2-5; 15 bases agree with TRBD2. With V trimmed by 3 bases and J by 2 bases, 2 bases remained unmatched. Germline CDR1 SGDLS, CDR2 YYNGEE. The CDR3 is 16 amino acids. The CDR3 reads CASSAGTSGGQETQYF. The CDR3 DNA reads as TGTGCCAGCAGCGCAGGGACTAGCGGGGGGCAAGAGACCCAGTACTTC.

The J gene is TRBJ2-1, the V gene TRBV12-3 or TRBV12-4; 8 nucleotides match TRBD1. This CDR3 is built from 13 residues. J was trimmed by 14 bases and V by 3 bases; bases with no gene match: 9. The CDR3 DNA reads as TGTGCCAGCAGTTTCCGAGGACAGGGAAGGGAGTTCTTC. This sequence encodes CASSFRGQGREFF.

The gene calls are TRBV6-6 and TRBJ1-2; D not resolved. The V end lost 6 bases, the J end lost 8 bases, and 16 bases lay between the germline ends. This CDR3 has 13 residues. The germline gives CDR1 MNHNY, CDR2 SVGAGI (reference sequence). As DNA, the CDR3 is TGTGCCAGCAGACAACGAGGGAGGGTCGGCTACACCTTC. This codes for CASRQRGRVGYTF.

This chain connects TRBV18 to TRBJ2-2, with D unresolved. The V end lost 0 bases, the J end lost 3 bases, and 17 bases lay between the germline ends. Germline V gene sequence: CDR1 KGHSH, CDR2 LQKENI. This CDR3 is 18 amino acids long. CDR3 sequence reads: CASSPPSGRSGYTGELFF. In DNA form, the CDR3 reads TGTGCCAGCTCACCACCGTCCGGTCGGTCAGGATACACCGGGGAGCTGTTTTTT. Full variable domain (rest looked up from reference TRBV18 and TRBJ2-2): NAGVMQNPRHLVRRRGQEARLRCSPMKGHSHVYWYRQLPEEGLKFMVYLQKENIIDESGMPKERFSAEFPKEGPSILRIQQVVRGDSAAYFCASSPPSGRSGYTGELFFGEGSRLTVL.